This is a list of T cell receptor beta chains from one sample in a study of blood T cell repertoires in COVID-19. The data were produced by immunoSEQ multiplex PCR, yet TCRdb's version contains in-frame clones alone and is incomplete. The table records about 250,000 clones, 70% to 90% of them present only once. Sequenced: peripheral blood. These receptors were obtained from a man between 18 and 35 years old with active or convalescent COVID-19. CDR3s include the opening cysteine and the closing phenylalanine or tryptophan. The order of the fields is D gene, clone size, V gene, CDR3 length, J gene, CDR3 protein, CDR3 DNA. D genes are given only for firm matches. Expanded clones are given a class, and other clones once, few, many or no size at all.

NA	NA	TRBV15	14	TRBJ1-4	CATSRGGEDEKLFF	TGTGCCACCAGCAGAGGAGGGGAGGATGAAAAACTGTTTTTT
TRBD1	NA	TRBV7-2	15	TRBJ2-2	CASSTSGTGSGELFF	TGTGCCAGCAGCACGTCCGGGACAGGGTCCGGGGAGCTGTTTTTT
NA	NA	TRBV21-1	20	TRBJ2-3	CASSKAPSAGDSGSTDTQYF	TGTGCCAGCAGCAAAGCGCCCTCGGCGGGGGACTCCGGGAGCACAGATACGCAGTATTTT
TRBD1	NA	TRBV9	14	TRBJ1-2	CASSPRGQGYGYTF	TGTGCCAGCAGCCCAAGGGGACAGGGATATGGCTACACCTTC
NA	NA	TRBV7-9	14	TRBJ1-1	CASSLAGVNTEAFF	TGTGCCAGCAGCCTCGCGGGGGTGAACACTGAAGCTTTCTTT
NA	NA	TRBV28	14	TRBJ1-3	CASKTEGTGNTIYF	TGTGCCAGCAAGACGGAGGGAACTGGAAACACCATATATTTT
TRBD2	NA	TRBV5-4	16	TRBJ2-1	CASSSTSGSLYNEQFF	TGTGCCAGCAGCTCTACTAGCGGGAGCCTTTACAATGAGCAGTTCTTC
TRBD1	NA	TRBV6-2/TRBV6-3	15	TRBJ2-3	CASSSTSDRADTQYF	TGTGCCAGCAGCTCCACCTCGGACAGGGCAGATACGCAGTATTTT
NA	NA	TRBV3-1/TRBV3-2	15	TRBJ1-1	CASSPVGVKATEAFF	TGTGCCAGCAGCCCCGTGGGCGTAAAGGCCACTGAAGCTTTCTTT
NA	NA	TRBV4-3	15	TRBJ1-5	CASSQVLGGGQPQHF	TGCGCCAGCAGCCAAGTTCTGGGAGGGGGTCAGCCCCAGCATTTT
NA	few	TRBV28	15	TRBJ1-3	CASSQSTGYLNTIYF	TGTGCCAGCAGTCAGTCAACGGGGTACCTAAACACCATATATTTT
TRBD1	NA	TRBV5-1	16	TRBJ2-7	CASSLSNRGSVHEQYF	TGCGCCAGCAGCTTGAGTAACAGGGGGTCAGTCCACGAGCAGTACTTC
TRBD1	NA	TRBV7-3	17	TRBJ2-1	CASSVRDSQISYNEQFF	TGTGCCAGCAGCGTCCGGGACAGCCAGATAAGTTACAATGAGCAGTTCTTC
NA	NA	TRBV5-4	12	TRBJ2-3	CASSLDSDTQYF	TGTGCCAGCAGCTTGGACTCTGATACGCAGTATTTT
NA	NA	TRBV2	10	TRBJ1-5	CASSPQPQHF	TGTGCCAGTTCTCCTCAGCCCCAGCATTTT
NA	NA	TRBV18	14	TRBJ2-3	CASSPPGLPYTQYF	TGTGCCAGCTCACCCCCGGGACTCCCATATACGCAGTATTTT